The 30 T cell receptor beta chains listed next were all sequenced from one sample in a study of cytomegalovirus exposure and HLA in healthy donors. The study ran its PCR with 60 Vbeta and 13 Jbeta primers. The method was immunoSEQ multiplex PCR; TCRdb's version includes in-frame clones alone and lacks a portion of them. The data hold some 120,000 clones, with 77% observed a single time. Sequenced sample: PBMCs. Receptors were obtained from a young man in good health and CMV-seropositive.

The J gene is TRBJ2-7, the V gene TRBV7-8; 11 bases fit TRBD2. CDR1 and CDR2 (germline): SGHVS, FQNEAQ. The trim removed 1 base at V and 0 bases at J, leaving 8 bases unmatched. This CDR3 is built from 18 residues. The CDR3 region is CASSLEMASGRFSYEQYF. In nucleotides, the CDR3 is TGTGCCAGCAGCTTAGAAATGGCTAGCGGGAGGTTCTCCTACGAGCAGTACTTC.

This clone was observed a few times. The rearrangement links TRBV27 to TRBJ1-1; 7 bases match TRBD1. The trim removed 3 bases at V and 4 bases at J, leaving 2 bases unmatched. The CDR3 spans 13 residues. Germline lookup yields CDR1 MNHEY and CDR2 SMNVEV (reference sequence). CDR3 amino acids: CASSFNRGTEAFF. The CDR3 nucleotides read TGTGCCAGCAGTTTTAACAGGGGCACTGAAGCTTTCTTT.

In this sample, this clone turned up once. The chain joins TRBV7-8 to TRBJ2-7, with D maybe TRBD1 (5 bases). The CDR3 runs to 15 residues. Germline V gene sequence: CDR1 SGHVS, CDR2 FQNEAQ. Trimming pared 6 bases from V and 2 bases from J, leaving 17 bases between. The CDR3 DNA sequence: TGTGCCAGCAGGCTTGGAGCAGGGCTAGCCTACGAGCAGTACTTC. It yields the protein CASRLGAGLAYEQYF.

This clone was detected once. The V gene is TRBV11-1, the J gene TRBJ1-6; no reliable D call. V lost 3 bases, J lost 7 bases, and 10 bases lay in between. Germline lookup yields CDR1 SGHAT and CDR2 FQDESV (reference sequence). The CDR3 runs to 14 residues. CDR3 sequence (DNA): TGTGCCAGCAGCTTTCAGGTGTTCAATTCACCCCTCCACTTT. Its protein product is CASSFQVFNSPLHF.

This clone appeared a few times. This sample also contains other DNA sequences that code for the same CDR3. This chain uses TRBV6-6 with TRBJ1-2; 7 bases are a match to TRBD1. The CDR3 contains 15 residues. J lost 2 bases, V lost 2 bases, and 5 bases had no gene match. Per germline, CDR1 MNHNY and CDR2 SVGAGI (reference sequence). As DNA, the CDR3 is TGTGCCAGCAGTTACCGGACAGGACCAAACTATGGCTACACCTTC. Its protein product is CASSYRTGPNYGYTF.

This clone was found a few times. The chain couples TRBV7-9 to TRBJ1-1, with 10 bases identical to TRBD1. CDR1 and CDR2 from the germline V gene are SEHNR and FQNEAQ (reference sequence). Losses at the gene ends were 5 bases for V and 4 bases for J; bases not matched to a gene: 1. The CDR3 contains 13 residues. CDR3 in DNA: TGTGCCAGCAGCAGGACAGGGGGCACTGAAGCTTTCTTT. Amino acid sequence: CASSRTGGTEAFF.

The V and J genes are TRBV19 and TRBJ2-7; tentatively, D is TRBD2 (5 bases). Germline CDR1 and CDR2: LNHDA and SQIVND (reference sequence). V was pared by 3 bases and J by 0 bases, with 15 bases between. The CDR3 extends over 16 amino acids. The CDR3 DNA is TGTGCCAGTAGTATTGGAGGCGACATACTCTCCTACGAGCAGTACTTC. This encodes CASSIGGDILSYEQYF.

This clone appeared a single time. V is TRBV5-4 and J is TRBJ1-1, with D perhaps matching TRBD1 (5 bases). Germline lookup yields CDR1 SGHNT and CDR2 YYREEE (reference sequence). V lost 4 bases to trimming and J lost 4 bases, with 14 bases between them. The CDR3 runs to 14 residues. CDR3 amino acids: CASSQTWGTTEAFF. CDR3 DNA sequence: TGTGCCAGCAGCCAGACCTGGGGCACCACTGAAGCTTTCTTT.

V gene TRBV30 combines with J gene TRBJ1-2, with 12 bases aligning to TRBD1. The CDR3 runs 19 residues. V shed 0 bases and J 4 bases; nucleotides not matched to a gene: 15. The germline V gene encodes CDR1 GTSNPN and CDR2 SVGIG (reference sequence). CDR3 sequence reads: CAWSVRDGDRGLRTYGYTF. The CDR3 DNA is TGTGCCTGGAGTGTACGGGATGGGGACAGGGGGCTTAGGACCTATGGCTACACCTTC.

This chain links TRBV5-4 with TRBJ2-3, with TRBD2 matching 12 bases. CDR1 is SGHNT and CDR2 is YYREEE in the germline V gene (reference sequence). The CDR3 is made up of 19 amino acids. V lost 4 bases, J lost 2 bases, and 14 bases stayed unmatched. CDR3 sequence (DNA): TGTGCCAGCAGCGGGGGACTAGCGGGCGGGGGGGGGTACACAGATACGCAGTATTTT. Protein product: CASSGGLAGGGGYTDTQYF.

This clone was observed a few times. The genes are TRBV4-1 and TRBJ2-7; unclear D gene. Germline CDR1 is MGHRA and CDR2 is YSYEKL. CDR3 size: 14 residues. V shed 0 bases and J shed 4 bases, with 10 bases lying between them. Here the CDR3 DNA reads TGCGCCAGCAGCCAAGATCCAGGCAGATACGAGCAGTACTTC. Translated: CASSQDPGRYEQYF.

This clone was seen a single time. One end of the junction is discordant with germline, which a read error may explain. The chain joins TRBV4-1 to TRBJ2-6; D possibly corresponds to TRBD1 (5 bases). Germline assignment: CDR1 MGHRA and CDR2 YSYEKL. The CDR3 covers 17 residues. The CDR3 reads CASSQESRGSGANGLTF. DNA of the CDR3: TGCGCCAGCAGCCAAGAGAGTAGGGGTTCTGGGGCCAACGGCCTGACTTTC.

V and J are TRBV7-9 and TRBJ2-5, with D hard to call. Trimming took 4 bases from V and 5 from J, leaving 8 bases between them. The germline CDR1 and CDR2 sequences are SEHNR and FQNEAQ (reference sequence). This CDR3 contains 12 residues. In nucleotides, the CDR3 is TGTGCCAGCAGCTCCAGGCTGGAGACCCAGTACTTC. Encoded protein: CASSSRLETQYF.

The chain is built from TRBV18 and TRBJ1-1; D unresolved. Trimming removed 0 bases at V and 1 base at J, with 9 bases between. CDR1 and CDR2 (germline): KGHSH, LQKENI. The CDR3 is 15 residues long. The CDR3 DNA is TGTGCCAGCTCACCACCGGTATCAGGGAACACTGAAGCTTTCTTT. This translates into CASSPPVSGNTEAFF.

The CDR3 reads CASSRRTGISGNTIYF. CDR3 sequence (DNA): TGTGCCAGCAGCCGGAGGACAGGTATCTCTGGAAACACCATATATTTT. The V and J genes are TRBV7-9 and TRBJ1-3, with TRBD1 identical over 7 bases. The V segment lost 5 bases and the J segment 0 bases; nucleotides outside the gene matches: 7. The CDR3 consists of 16 residues. Per the germline V gene, CDR1 is SEHNR and CDR2 is FQNEAQ (reference sequence). Using reference TRBV7-9 and TRBJ1-3 for the parts outside the CDR3, the full variable domain is DTGVSQNPRHKITKRGQNVTFRCDPISEHNRLYWYRQTLGQGPEFLTYFQNEAQLEKSRLLSDRFSAERPKGSFSTLEIQRTEQGDSAMYLCASSRRTGISGNTIYFGEGSWLTVV.

This clone was seen a handful of times. This sequence joins TRBV11-3 and TRBJ1-1; 8 positions agree with TRBD1. Germline CDR1 is SGHNT and CDR2 is YENEEA. Germline trimming cut 2 bases from V and 6 bases from J; bases unmatched to any gene: 2. The CDR3 totals 13 residues. CDR3 nucleotides: TGTGCCAGCAGCTTAACAGGGGGTGCTGAAGCTTTCTTT. Translated: CASSLTGGAEAFF. Based on the CDR3 plus reference TRBV11-3 and TRBJ1-1, the full variable domain is EAGVVQSPRYKIIEKKQPVAFWCNPISGHNTLYWYLQNLGQGPELLIRYENEEAVDDSQLPKDRFSAERLKGVDSTLKIQPAELGDSAVYLCASSLTGGAEAFFGQGTRLTVV.

V usage is TRBV6-5 and J usage is TRBJ1-4; maybe TRBD1 (5 bases). Trimming removed 2 bases at V and 7 bases at J, with 14 bases between. Germline V gives CDR1 MNHEY, CDR2 SVGAGI. The CDR3 is 15 amino acids. The CDR3 loop reads CASSYRQHGSEKLFF. The CDR3 nucleotides are TGTGCCAGCAGTTACCGACAGCACGGAAGTGAAAAACTGTTTTTT.

The rearrangement links TRBV19 to TRBJ2-3, with a weak D call TRBD2 (6 bases). CDR3 length: 20 amino acids. Trimming removed 1 base at V and 0 bases at J, with 23 bases between. Germline V CDR1 and CDR2: LNHDA, SQIVND (reference sequence). The CDR3 DNA is TGTGCCAGTAGTATAGCTACAAGGGGACTGGGAGCTTCTAGCACAGATACGCAGTATTTT. Translation: CASSIATRGLGASSTDTQYF.

V is TRBV5-1 and J is TRBJ1-2; D is unclear. The CDR3 has 16 residues. Trimming shortened V by 4 bases and J by 4 bases, and 20 bases separated the two germline ends. In germline, CDR1 is SGHRS, CDR2 YFSETQ. CDR3 protein: CASSGGSDPRSYGYTF. Here the CDR3 DNA reads TGCGCCAGCAGCGGAGGGTCAGATCCGAGGAGCTATGGCTACACCTTC.

Only one count was recorded for this clone. V is TRBV6-1 and J is TRBJ2-7; the match to TRBD1 covers 7 bases. This CDR3 has 15 residues. J lost 5 bases, V lost 2 bases, and 9 bases had no gene match. Germline V lookup: CDR1 MNHNS, CDR2 SASEGT. CDR3 in DNA: TGTGCCAGCAGTGAATCTATTAGGGGACAGAACGAGCAGTACTTC. It is translated as CASSESIRGQNEQYF.

The V call is TRBV28, the J call TRBJ1-3; D is uncertain. The CDR3 totals 16 residues. From germline, CDR1 is MDHEN and CDR2 SYDVKM. Between the trimmed V and J ends, which lost 1 base and 6 bases, there was a span of 16 bases. CDR3 protein: CASSLSVGAGLNTIYF. In DNA form, the CDR3 reads TGTGCCAGCAGTTTATCTGTCGGAGCCGGGTTAAACACCATATATTTT.

This clone was counted between two and nine times. The CDR3 DNA reads TGTGCCAGCAGCTCCTTTGGACGGGAGGACTATGGCTACACCTTC. Translating gives CASSSFGREDYGYTF. V gene TRBV6-6 combines with J gene TRBJ1-2; D is unresolved. V was pared by 6 bases and J by 3 bases, with 17 bases between. CDR1 and CDR2 (germline): MNHNY, SVGAGI (reference sequence). This CDR3 is 15 amino acids long.

This clone was seen a handful of times. V and J are TRBV4-2 and TRBJ1-2; D is undetermined. CDR3 size: 14 residues. V gave up 4 bases and J gave up 7 bases, with 16 bases separating them. Germline V gene data show CDR1 as LGHNA and CDR2 as YNFKEQ. This chain's CDR3 is CASSPFGLRTGYTF. CDR3 in DNA: TGTGCCAGCAGCCCGTTCGGACTCAGAACTGGCTACACCTTC.

This clone was detected once. The J gene is TRBJ2-7, the V gene TRBV30; 8 bases are shared with TRBD2. The CDR3 contains 13 residues. CDR1 and CDR2 from the germline V gene are GTSNPN and SVGIG (reference sequence). V lost 7 bases, J lost 3 bases, and 8 bases stayed unmatched. The CDR3 spells CAFLAGSYYEQYF. The DNA for the CDR3 is TGTGCCTTCCTAGCGGGCTCGTACTACGAGCAGTACTTC.

The chain links TRBV18 to TRBJ2-7; the match to TRBD1 covers 7 bases. Germline CDR1 and CDR2: KGHSH and LQKENI. The V segment lost 3 bases and the J segment 5 bases; nucleotides outside the gene matches: 7. The CDR3 loop spans 14 amino acids. In DNA form, the CDR3 reads TGTGCCAGCTCACCCCGACAGGGTTGGGACGAGCAGTACTTC. Translation: CASSPRQGWDEQYF. Filled out from reference TRBV18 and TRBJ2-7, the complete variable domain reads NAGVMQNPRHLVRRRGQEARLRCSPMKGHSHVYWYRQLPEEGLKFMVYLQKENIIDESGMPKERFSAEFPKEGPSILRIQQVVRGDSAAYFCASSPRQGWDEQYFGPGTRLTVT.

The V gene is TRBV29-1, the J gene TRBJ2-1; TRBD1 agrees at 7 bases. V was clipped by 3 bases and J by 0 bases; unmatched bases: 2. Germline values: CDR1 SQVTM, CDR2 ANQGSEA. The CDR3 is made up of 14 amino acids. In DNA form, the CDR3 reads TGCAGCGTTGACGACAGGGCCTCCTACAATGAGCAGTTCTTC. The encoded protein is CSVDDRASYNEQFF.

The chain joins TRBV4-1 to TRBJ2-5; D gene ambiguous. The V end was cut by 4 bases, the J end by 5 bases, with 11 bases between. CDR1 is MGHRA, CDR2 YSYEKL, per germline. This CDR3 has 13 residues. The CDR3 loop is CASSPLGWETQYF. In nucleotides, the CDR3 is TGCGCCAGCAGCCCTCTAGGATGGGAGACCCAGTACTTC.

This clone was picked up one time. The rearrangement uses TRBV18 and TRBJ1-2; D remains unclear. There are 16 residues in the CDR3. V lost 5 bases and J 1 base, leaving 17 bases between the germline ends. The germline V gene has CDR1 KGHSH and CDR2 LQKENI. CDR3 sequence: CASSTIGGFGNYGYTF. The CDR3 DNA reads as TGTGCCAGCTCAACGATCGGAGGGTTTGGTAACTATGGCTACACCTTC.

This clone has only a few counts. The genes are TRBV5-1 and TRBJ1-6, with D possibly being TRBD1 (6 bases). Trimming shortened V by 3 bases and J by 6 bases, and 13 bases separated the two germline ends. CDR3 length: 15 amino acids. The germline V gene encodes CDR1 SGHRS and CDR2 YFSETQ. The DNA for the CDR3 is TGCGCCAGCAGCTCACAGGGTCCTCGTAATTCACCCCTCCACTTT. Translating it yields CASSSQGPRNSPLHF.

Here the CDR3 reads CASSRGTSGQETQYF. The CDR3 DNA reads as TGTGCCAGCAGCCGCGGGACTAGCGGACAAGAGACCCAGTACTTC. J is TRBJ2-5 and V is TRBV5-6; TRBD2 matches at 11 bases. Germline CDR1 is SGHDT and CDR2 is YYEEEE. The length of the CDR3 is 15 residues. Germline trimming cut 4 bases from V and 2 bases from J; bases unmatched to any gene: 4.